The clone carrying this T cell receptor beta chain was detected a few times. As yet, its antigen is unknown. The donors, healthy Caucasians from Russia, were aged roughly 6 to 90. This sample is part of a study of blood T cells in healthy people across ages. Findings and limits, study-wide: Older age coincided with a roughly linear decline in TCR beta diversity per million T cells. Long-lived donors exceeded aged donors in naive CD4+ cells and diversity.

It was with a sample-barcoded 5' primer and a J-beta primer mix that a second PCR of roughly 7 to 12 cycles was run. There were at least 2.5 million CDR3-containing paired-end reads obtained from each sample. TCRdb ran MiXCR on the 5' RACE reads and lists one entry per CDR3 protein. The data contain roughly 1.6 million distinct CDR3 sequences, about 35% of them seen just once; the ten biggest clones take up around 11%. V was shortened by 3 bases and J by 4 bases, with 29 bases between the two germline ends. This CDR3 contains 19 residues. Germline V gene sequence: CDR1 SGHRS, CDR2 YFSETQ. The chain carries TRBV5-1 and TRBJ2-7, with D perhaps being TRBD1 or TRBD2 (9 bases each). The origin of this receptor is a woman in her thirties in good health. The sequencing input was blood. The CDR3: CASSSEGTGNSGSGYEQYF. The CDR3 bases are TGCGCCAGCAGCTCGGAAGGGACAGGGAATAGCGGGAGTGGTTACGAGCAGTACTTC.